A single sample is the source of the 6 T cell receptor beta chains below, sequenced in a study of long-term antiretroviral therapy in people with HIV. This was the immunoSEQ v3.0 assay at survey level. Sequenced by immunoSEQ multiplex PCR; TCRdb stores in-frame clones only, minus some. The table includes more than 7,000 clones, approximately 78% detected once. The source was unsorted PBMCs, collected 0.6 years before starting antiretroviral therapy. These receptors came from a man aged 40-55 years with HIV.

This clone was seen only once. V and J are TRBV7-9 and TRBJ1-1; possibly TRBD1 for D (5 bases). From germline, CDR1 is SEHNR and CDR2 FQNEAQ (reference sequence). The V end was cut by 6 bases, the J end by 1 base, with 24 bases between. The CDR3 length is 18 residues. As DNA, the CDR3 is TGTGCCAGCAGTACCAATGCGGGGGGAACGAGGTCGAACACTGAAGCTTTCTTT. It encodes CASSTNAGGTRSNTEAFF. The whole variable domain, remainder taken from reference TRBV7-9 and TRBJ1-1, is DTGVSQNPRHKITKRGQNVTFRCDPISEHNRLYWYRQTLGQGPEFLTYFQNEAQLEKSRLLSDRFSAERPKGSFSTLEIQRTEQGDSAMYLCASSTNAGGTRSNTEAFFGQGTRLTVV.

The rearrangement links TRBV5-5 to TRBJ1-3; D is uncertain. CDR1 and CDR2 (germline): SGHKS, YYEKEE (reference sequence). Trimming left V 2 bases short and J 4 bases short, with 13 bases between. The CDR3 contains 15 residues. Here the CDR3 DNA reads TGTGCCAGCAGCTTTTTTGGAGGAGGAGGAAACACCATATATTTT. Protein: CASSFFGGGGNTIYF.

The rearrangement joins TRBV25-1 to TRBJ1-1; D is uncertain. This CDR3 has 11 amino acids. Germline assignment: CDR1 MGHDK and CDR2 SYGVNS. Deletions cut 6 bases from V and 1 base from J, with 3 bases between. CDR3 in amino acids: CASSKNTEAFF. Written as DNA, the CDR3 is TGTGCCAGCAGCAAGAACACTGAAGCTTTCTTT. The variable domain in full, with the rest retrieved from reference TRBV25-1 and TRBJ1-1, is EADIYQTPRYLVIGTGKKITLECSQTMGHDKMYWYQQDPGMELHLIHYSYGVNSTEKGDLSSESTVSRIRTEHFPLTLESARPSHTSQYLCASSKNTEAFFGQGTRLTVV.

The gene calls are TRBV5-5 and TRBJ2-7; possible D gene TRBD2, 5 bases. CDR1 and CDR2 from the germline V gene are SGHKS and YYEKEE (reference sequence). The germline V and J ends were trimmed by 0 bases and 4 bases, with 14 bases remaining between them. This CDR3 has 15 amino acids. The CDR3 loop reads CASSLAGQTTYEQYF. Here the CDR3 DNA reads TGTGCCAGCAGCTTGGCGGGTCAGACTACGTACGAGCAGTACTTC.

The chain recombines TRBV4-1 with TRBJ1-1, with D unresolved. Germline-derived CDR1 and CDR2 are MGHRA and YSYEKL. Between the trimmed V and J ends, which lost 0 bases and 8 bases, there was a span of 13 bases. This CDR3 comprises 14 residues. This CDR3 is CASSQDPAVLEAFF. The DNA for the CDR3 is TGCGCCAGCAGCCAAGATCCCGCCGTCCTAGAAGCTTTCTTT.

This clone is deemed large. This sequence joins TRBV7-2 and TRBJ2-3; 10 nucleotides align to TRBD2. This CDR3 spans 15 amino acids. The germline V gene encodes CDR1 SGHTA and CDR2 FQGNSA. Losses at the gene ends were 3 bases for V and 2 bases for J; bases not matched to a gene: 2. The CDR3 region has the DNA TGTGCCAGCAGCTTTAGCGGGGGGTTCACAGATACGCAGTATTTT. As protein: CASSFSGGFTDTQYF. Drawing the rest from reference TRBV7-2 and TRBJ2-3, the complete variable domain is GAGVSQSPSNKVTEKGKDVELRCDPISGHTALYWYRQSLGQGLEFLIYFQGNSAPDKSGLPSDRFSAERTGGSVSTLTIQRTQQEDSAVYLCASSFSGGFTDTQYFGPGTRLTVL.